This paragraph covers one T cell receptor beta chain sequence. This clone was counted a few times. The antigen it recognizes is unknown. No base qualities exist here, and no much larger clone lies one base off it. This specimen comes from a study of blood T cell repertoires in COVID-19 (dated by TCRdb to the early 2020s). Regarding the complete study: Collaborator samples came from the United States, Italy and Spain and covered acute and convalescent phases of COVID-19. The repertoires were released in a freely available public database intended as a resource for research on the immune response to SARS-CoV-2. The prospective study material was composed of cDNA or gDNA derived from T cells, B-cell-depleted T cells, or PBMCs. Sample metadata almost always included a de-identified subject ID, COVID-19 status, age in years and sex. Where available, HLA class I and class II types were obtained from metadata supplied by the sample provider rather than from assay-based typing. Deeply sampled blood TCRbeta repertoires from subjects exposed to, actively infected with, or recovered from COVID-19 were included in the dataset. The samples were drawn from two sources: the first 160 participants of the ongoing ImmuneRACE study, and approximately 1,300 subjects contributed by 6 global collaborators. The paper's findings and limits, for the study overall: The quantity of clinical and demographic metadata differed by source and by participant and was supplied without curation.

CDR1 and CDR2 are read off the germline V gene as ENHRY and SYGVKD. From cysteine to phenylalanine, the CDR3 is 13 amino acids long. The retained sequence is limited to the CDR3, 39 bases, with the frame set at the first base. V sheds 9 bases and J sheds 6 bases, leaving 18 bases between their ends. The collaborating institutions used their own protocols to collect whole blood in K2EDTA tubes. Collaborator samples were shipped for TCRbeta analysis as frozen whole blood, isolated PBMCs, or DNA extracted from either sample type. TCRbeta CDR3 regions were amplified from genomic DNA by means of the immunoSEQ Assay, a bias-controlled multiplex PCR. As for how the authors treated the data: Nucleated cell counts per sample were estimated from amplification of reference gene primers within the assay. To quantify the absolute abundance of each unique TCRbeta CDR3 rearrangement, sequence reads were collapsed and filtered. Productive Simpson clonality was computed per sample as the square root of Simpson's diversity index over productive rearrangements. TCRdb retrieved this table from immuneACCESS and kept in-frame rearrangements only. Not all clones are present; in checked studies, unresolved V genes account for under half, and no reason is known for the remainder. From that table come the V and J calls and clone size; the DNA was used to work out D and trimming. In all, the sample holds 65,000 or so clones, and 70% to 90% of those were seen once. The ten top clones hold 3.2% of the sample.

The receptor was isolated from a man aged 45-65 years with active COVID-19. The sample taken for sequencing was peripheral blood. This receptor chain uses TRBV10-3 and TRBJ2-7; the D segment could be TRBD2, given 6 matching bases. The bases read TGTGCCATTTCTAGCGTGGGTGGCAGCGAGCAGTACTTC. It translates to CAISSVGGSEQYF.